This TCR beta chain appears in the sequencing data of a study of blood T cell dynamics during melanoma immunotherapy. Turning to the study itself: Standard first-line treatment here was pembrolizumab or nivolumab plus ipilimumab in metastatic melanoma.

Stated time point: week 3, after first cycle of checkpoint inhibitor. Assay: immunoSEQ multiplex PCR; the TCRdb copy retains only in-frame clones and omits some. The sample consists of some 4,000 clones, 60% to 85% of them appearing once. With V trimmed by 7 bases and J by 7 bases, 9 bases remained unmatched. Germline assignment: CDR1 SNHLY and CDR2 FYNNEI. The CDR3 is 13 amino acids. The J gene is TRBJ2-7, the V gene TRBV2, with 8 bases lining up with TRBD2. The receptor comes from a human donor with melanoma. Material: blood, obtained from a patient treated with checkpoint blockade. The DNA for the CDR3 is TGTGCCAGCACCCCGGGGGGGGCGGGGGAGCAGTACTTC. This translates into CASTPGGAGEQYF.